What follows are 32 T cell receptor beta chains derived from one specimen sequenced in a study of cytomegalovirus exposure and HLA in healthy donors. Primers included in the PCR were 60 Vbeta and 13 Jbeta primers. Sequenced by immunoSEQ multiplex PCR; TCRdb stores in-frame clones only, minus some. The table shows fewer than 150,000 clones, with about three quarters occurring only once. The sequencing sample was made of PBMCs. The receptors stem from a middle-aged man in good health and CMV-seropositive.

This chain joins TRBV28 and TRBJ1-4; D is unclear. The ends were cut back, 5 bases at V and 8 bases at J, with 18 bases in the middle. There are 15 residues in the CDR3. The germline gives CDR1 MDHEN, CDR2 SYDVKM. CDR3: CASSLDSPGNEKLFF. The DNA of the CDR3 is TGTGCCAGCAGTCTAGACTCTCCTGGAAACGAAAAACTGTTTTTT.

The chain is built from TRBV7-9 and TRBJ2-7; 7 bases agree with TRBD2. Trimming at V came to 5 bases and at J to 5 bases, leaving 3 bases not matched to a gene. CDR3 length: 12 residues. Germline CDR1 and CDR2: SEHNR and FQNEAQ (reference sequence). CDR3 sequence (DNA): TGTGCCAGCAGCCACAGCGGGGACGAGCAGTACTTC. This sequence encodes CASSHSGDEQYF.

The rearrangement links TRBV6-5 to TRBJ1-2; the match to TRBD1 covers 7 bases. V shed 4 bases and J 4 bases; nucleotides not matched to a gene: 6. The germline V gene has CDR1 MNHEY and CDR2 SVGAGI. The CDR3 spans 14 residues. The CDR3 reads CASSLGGSGYGYTF. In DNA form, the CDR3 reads TGTGCCAGCAGTTTAGGGGGCTCGGGCTATGGCTACACCTTC.

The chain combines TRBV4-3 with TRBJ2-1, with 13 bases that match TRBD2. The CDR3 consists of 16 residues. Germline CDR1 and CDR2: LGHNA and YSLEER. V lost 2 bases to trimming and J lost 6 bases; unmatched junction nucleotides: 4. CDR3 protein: CASSQLTSGRGNEQFF. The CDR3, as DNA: TGCGCCAGCAGCCAACTTACTAGCGGGAGGGGCAATGAGCAGTTCTTC.

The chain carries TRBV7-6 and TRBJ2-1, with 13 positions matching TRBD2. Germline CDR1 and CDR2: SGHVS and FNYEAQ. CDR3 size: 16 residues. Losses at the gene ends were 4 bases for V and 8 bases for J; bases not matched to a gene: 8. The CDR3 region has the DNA TGTGCCAGCAGCTCTCGGACTAGCGGGGGCCTTGATGAGCAGTTCTTC. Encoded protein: CASSSRTSGGLDEQFF.

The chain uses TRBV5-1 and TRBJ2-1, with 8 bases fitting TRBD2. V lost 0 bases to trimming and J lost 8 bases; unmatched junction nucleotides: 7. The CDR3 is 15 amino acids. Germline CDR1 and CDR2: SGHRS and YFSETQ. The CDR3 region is CASSLAAGGGYEQFF. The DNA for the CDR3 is TGCGCCAGCAGCTTGGCGGCAGGCGGGGGGTATGAGCAGTTCTTC.

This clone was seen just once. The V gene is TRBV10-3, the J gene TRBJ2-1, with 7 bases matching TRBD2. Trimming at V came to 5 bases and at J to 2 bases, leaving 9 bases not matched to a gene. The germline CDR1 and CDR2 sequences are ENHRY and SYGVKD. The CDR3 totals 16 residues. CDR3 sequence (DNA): TGTGCCATCAGTAAGACTGTGGCGGGAGCCTACAATGAGCAGTTCTTC. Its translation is CAISKTVAGAYNEQFF.

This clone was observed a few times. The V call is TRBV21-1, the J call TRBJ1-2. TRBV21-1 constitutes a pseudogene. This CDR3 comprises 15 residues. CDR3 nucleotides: TGTGCCAGCAGCAAAGAATTGAGGGAGAACTATGGCTACACCTTC. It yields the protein CASSKELRENYGYTF.

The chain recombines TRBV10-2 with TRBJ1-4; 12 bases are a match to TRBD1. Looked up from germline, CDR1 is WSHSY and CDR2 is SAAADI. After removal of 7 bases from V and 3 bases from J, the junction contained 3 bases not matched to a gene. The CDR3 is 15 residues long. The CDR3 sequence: CASTGTGGPNEKLFF. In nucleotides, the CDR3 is TGCGCCAGCACCGGGACAGGGGGCCCTAATGAAAAACTGTTTTTT.

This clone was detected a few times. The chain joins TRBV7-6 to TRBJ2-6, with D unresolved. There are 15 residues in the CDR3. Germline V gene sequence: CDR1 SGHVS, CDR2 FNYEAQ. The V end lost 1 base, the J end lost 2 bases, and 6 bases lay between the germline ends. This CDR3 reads CASSLVSAGANVLTF. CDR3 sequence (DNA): TGTGCCAGCAGCTTAGTCTCCGCTGGGGCCAACGTCCTGACTTTC.

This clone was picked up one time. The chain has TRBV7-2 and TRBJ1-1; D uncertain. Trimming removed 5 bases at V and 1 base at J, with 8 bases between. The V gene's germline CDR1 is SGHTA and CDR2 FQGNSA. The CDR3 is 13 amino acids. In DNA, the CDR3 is TGTGCCAGCAGCCTACGAGGGAACACTGAAGCTTTCTTT. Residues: CASSLRGNTEAFF.

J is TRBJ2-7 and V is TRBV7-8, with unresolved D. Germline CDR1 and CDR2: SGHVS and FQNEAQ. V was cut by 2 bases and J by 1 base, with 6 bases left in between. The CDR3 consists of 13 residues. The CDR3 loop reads CASSLSRSYEQYF. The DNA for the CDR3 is TGTGCCAGCAGCTTAAGCAGGTCCTACGAGCAGTACTTC. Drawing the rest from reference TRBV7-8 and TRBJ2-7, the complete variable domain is GAGVSQSPRYKVAKRGQDVALRCDPISGHVSLFWYQQALGQGPEFLTYFQNEAQLDKSGLPSDRFFAERPEGSVSTLKIQRTQQEDSAVYLCASSLSRSYEQYFGPGTRLTVT.

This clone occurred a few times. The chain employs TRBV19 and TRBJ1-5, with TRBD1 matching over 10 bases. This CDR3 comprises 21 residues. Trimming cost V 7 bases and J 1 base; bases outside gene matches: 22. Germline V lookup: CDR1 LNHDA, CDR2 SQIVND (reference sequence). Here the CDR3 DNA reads TGTGCCAGTAAAGGCTCACAACCCGGGACAGGGGTGTCGGGCAGCAATCAGCCCCAGCATTTT. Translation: CASKGSQPGTGVSGSNQPQHF. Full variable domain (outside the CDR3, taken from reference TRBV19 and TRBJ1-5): DGGITQSPKYLFRKEGQNVTLSCEQNLNHDAMYWYRQDPGQGLRLIYYSQIVNDFQKGDIAEGYSVSREKKESFPLTVTSAQKNPTAFYLCASKGSQPGTGVSGSNQPQHFGDGTRLSIL.

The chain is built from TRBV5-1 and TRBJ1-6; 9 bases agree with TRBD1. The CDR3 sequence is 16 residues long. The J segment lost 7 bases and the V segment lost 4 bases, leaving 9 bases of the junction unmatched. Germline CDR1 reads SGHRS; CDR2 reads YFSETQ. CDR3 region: CASSPTYGTGNSPLHF. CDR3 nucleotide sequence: TGCGCCAGCAGCCCAACGTATGGGACAGGGAATTCACCCCTCCACTTT.

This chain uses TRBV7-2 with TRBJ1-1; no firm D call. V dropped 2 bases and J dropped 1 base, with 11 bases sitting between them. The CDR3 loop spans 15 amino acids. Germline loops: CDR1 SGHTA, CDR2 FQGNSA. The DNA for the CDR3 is TGTGCCAGCAGCTTACAGCCCCGAGGGAACACTGAAGCTTTCTTT. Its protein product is CASSLQPRGNTEAFF. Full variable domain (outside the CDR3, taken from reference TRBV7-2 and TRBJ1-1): GAGVSQSPSNKVTEKGKDVELRCDPISGHTALYWYRQSLGQGLEFLIYFQGNSAPDKSGLPSDRFSAERTGGSVSTLTIQRTQQEDSAVYLCASSLQPRGNTEAFFGQGTRLTVV.

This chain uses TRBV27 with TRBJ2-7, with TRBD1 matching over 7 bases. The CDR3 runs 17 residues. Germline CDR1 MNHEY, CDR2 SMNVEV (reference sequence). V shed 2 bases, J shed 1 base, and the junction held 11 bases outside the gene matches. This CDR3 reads CASSLIFGGQLSYEQYF. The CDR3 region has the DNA TGTGCCAGCAGTTTAATCTTTGGGGGACAGCTTTCCTACGAGCAGTACTTC.

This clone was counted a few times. This CDR3 is CASSDDRDYEQYF. CDR3 sequence (DNA): TGCGCCAGCAGCGATGACAGGGACTACGAGCAGTACTTC. The chain combines TRBV5-1 with TRBJ2-7; 7 bases are a match to TRBD1. V shed 4 bases, J shed 3 bases, and the junction held 4 bases outside the gene matches. CDR1 is SGHRS and CDR2 is YFSETQ in the germline V gene. The length of the CDR3 is 13 residues. Using reference TRBV5-1 and TRBJ2-7 for the parts outside the CDR3, the full variable domain is KAGVTQTPRYLIKTRGQQVTLSCSPISGHRSVSWYQQTPGQGLQFLFEYFSETQRNKGNFPGRFSGRQFSNSRSEMNVSTLELGDSALYLCASSDDRDYEQYFGPGTRLTVT.

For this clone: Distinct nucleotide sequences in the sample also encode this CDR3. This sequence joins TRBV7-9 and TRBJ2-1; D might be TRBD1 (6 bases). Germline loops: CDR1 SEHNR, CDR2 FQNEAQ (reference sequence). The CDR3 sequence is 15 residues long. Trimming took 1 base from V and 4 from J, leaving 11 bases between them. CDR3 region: CASSLDGGSYNEQFF. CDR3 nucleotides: TGTGCCAGCAGCTTAGATGGGGGCTCATACAATGAGCAGTTCTTC.

The CDR3 loop is CASSYRTGGNQPQHF. CDR3 in DNA: TGTGCCAGCAGCTACAGGACAGGGGGCAATCAGCCCCAGCATTTT. The V and J genes are TRBV7-2 and TRBJ1-5; 9 nucleotides line up with TRBD1. Germline CDR1 reads SGHTA; CDR2 reads FQGNSA. The CDR3 has 15 residues. V gave up 4 bases and J gave up 2 bases; unmatched junction bases: 3.

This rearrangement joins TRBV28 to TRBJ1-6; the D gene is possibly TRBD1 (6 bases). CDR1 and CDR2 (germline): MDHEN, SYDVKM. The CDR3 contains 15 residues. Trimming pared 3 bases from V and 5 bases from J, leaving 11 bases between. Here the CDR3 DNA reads TGTGCCAGCAGTTTGGGGGCGAGGGATAATTCACCCCTCCACTTT. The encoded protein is CASSLGARDNSPLHF.

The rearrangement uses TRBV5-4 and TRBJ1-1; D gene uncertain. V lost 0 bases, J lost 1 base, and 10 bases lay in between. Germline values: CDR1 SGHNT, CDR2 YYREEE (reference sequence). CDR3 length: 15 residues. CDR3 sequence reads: CASSLEEGRNTEAFF. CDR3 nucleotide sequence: TGTGCCAGCAGCTTGGAGGAAGGGAGGAACACTGAAGCTTTCTTT.

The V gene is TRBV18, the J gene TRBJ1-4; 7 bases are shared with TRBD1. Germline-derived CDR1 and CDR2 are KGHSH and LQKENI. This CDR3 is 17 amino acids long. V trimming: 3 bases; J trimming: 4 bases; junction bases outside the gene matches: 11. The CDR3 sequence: CASSPGRTGGGNEKLFF. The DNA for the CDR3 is TGTGCCAGCTCACCGGGAAGGACAGGCGGCGGTAATGAAAAACTGTTTTTT. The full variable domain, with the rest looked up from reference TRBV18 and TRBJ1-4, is NAGVMQNPRHLVRRRGQEARLRCSPMKGHSHVYWYRQLPEEGLKFMVYLQKENIIDESGMPKERFSAEFPKEGPSILRIQQVVRGDSAAYFCASSPGRTGGGNEKLFFGSGTQLSVL.

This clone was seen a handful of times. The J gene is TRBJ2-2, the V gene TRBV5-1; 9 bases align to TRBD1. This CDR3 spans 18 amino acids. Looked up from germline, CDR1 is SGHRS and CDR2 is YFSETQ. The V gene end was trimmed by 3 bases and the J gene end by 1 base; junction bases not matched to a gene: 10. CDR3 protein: CASSSIPGTGRNTGELFF. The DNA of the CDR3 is TGCGCCAGCAGCTCTATACCCGGGACAGGGCGGAACACCGGGGAGCTGTTTTTT.

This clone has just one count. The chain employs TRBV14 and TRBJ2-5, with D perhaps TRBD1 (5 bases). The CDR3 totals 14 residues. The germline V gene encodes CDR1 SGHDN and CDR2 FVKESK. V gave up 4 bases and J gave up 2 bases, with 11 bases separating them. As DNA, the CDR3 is TGTGCCAGCAGCCCCGAGACAGAACAAGAGACCCAGTACTTC. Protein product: CASSPETEQETQYF. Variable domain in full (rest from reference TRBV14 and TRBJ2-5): EAGVTQFPSHSVIEKGQTVTLRCDPISGHDNLYWYRRVMGKEIKFLLHFVKESKQDESGMPNNRFLAERTGGTYSTLKVQPAELEDSGVYFCASSPETEQETQYFGPGTRLLVL.

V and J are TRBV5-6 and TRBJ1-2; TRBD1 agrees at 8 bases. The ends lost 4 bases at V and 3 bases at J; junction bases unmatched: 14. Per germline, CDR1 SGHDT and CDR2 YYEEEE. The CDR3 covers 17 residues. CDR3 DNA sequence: TGTGCCAGCAGCGAGATGCTACCGACAGGGGCGGACTATGGCTACACCTTC. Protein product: CASSEMLPTGADYGYTF.

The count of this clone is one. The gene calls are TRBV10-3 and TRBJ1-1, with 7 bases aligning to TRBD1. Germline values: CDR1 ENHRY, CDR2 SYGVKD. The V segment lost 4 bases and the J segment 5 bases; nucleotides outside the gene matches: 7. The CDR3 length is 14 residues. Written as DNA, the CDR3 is TGTGCCATCAGTGCTTTCCAGGGGGATACTGAAGCTTTCTTT. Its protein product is CAISAFQGDTEAFF.

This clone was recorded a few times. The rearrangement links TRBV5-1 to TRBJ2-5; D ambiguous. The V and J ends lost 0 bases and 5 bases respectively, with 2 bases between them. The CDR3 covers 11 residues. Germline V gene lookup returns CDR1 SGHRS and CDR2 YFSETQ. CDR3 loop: CASSLAETQYF. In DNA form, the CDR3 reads TGCGCCAGCAGCTTGGCGGAGACCCAGTACTTC. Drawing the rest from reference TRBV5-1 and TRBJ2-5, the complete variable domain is KAGVTQTPRYLIKTRGQQVTLSCSPISGHRSVSWYQQTPGQGLQFLFEYFSETQRNKGNFPGRFSGRQFSNSRSEMNVSTLELGDSALYLCASSLAETQYFGPGTRLLVL.

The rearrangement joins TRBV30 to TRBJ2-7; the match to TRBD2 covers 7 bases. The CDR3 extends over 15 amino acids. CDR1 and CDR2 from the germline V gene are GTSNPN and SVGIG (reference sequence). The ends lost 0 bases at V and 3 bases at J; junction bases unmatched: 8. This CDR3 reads CAWSVPGEGGYEQYF. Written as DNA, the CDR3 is TGTGCCTGGAGTGTACCCGGGGAGGGTGGCTACGAGCAGTACTTC. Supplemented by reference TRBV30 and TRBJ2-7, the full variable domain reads SQTIHQWPATLVQPVGSPLSLECTVEGTSNPNLYWYRQAAGRGLQLLFYSVGIGQISSEVPQNLSASRPQDRQFILSSKKLLLSDSGFYLCAWSVPGEGGYEQYFGPGTRLTVT.

The CDR3 region is CASSLIAGGSTEAFF. The CDR3 region has the DNA TGTGCCAGCAGCTTAATCGCAGGGGGCTCCACTGAAGCTTTCTTT. The chain couples TRBV7-2 to TRBJ1-1, with TRBD1 identical over 8 bases. The germline CDR1 and CDR2 sequences are SGHTA and FQGNSA. The CDR3 sequence is 15 residues long. V shed 2 bases, J shed 4 bases, and the junction held 6 bases outside the gene matches.

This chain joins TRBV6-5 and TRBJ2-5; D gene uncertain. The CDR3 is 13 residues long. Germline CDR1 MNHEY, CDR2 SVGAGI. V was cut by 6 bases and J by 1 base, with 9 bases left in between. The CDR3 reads CASRSTGQETQYF. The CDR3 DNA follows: TGTGCCAGCAGGAGCACGGGCCAAGAGACCCAGTACTTC.

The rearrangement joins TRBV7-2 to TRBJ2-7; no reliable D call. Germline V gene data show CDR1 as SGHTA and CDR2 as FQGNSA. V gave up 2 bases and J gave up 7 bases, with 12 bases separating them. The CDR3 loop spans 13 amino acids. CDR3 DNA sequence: TGTGCCAGCAGCTTAAAGGTGGGCAGGGAGCAGTACTTC. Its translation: CASSLKVGREQYF.

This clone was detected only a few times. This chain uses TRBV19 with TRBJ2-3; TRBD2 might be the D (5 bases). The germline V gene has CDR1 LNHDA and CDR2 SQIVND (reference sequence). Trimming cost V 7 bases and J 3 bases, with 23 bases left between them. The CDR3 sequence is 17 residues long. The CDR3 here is CASTTGQAYRGTDTQYF. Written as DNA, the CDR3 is TGTGCCAGTACCACCGGGCAGGCCTACCGAGGGACAGATACGCAGTATTTT.